This T cell receptor beta chain was found in a study of T cells after yellow fever vaccination. The CDR3 sequence is 14 residues long. CDR1 SGHRS and CDR2 YFSETQ come from the germline V gene. V dropped 2 bases and J dropped 4 bases, with 12 bases sitting between them. General observations from the study: The secondary response was weaker but peaked faster, day 5 versus 15. Just a small share of clonotypes turned up in the CD4 compartment as well as the CD8 compartment. The booster saw the reappearance of most primary-vaccination clones (nearly 98% CD4, around 88% CD8).

Of note for this clonotype: Its antigen is not identified.

MiXCR, applied by TCRdb to the 5' RACE reads, yields one record per CDR3 protein. The sample holds around 530,000 distinct CDR3 sequences, about a sixth seen once. This rearrangement joins TRBV5-1 to TRBJ1-1, with D unresolved. The starting material was PBMCs, obtained about 5 days after the first yellow fever vaccination. This clonotype originated in a man younger than 35 who received the YFV17D yellow fever vaccine. The chain's CDR3 is CASSFGGSFTEAFF. CDR3 bases: TGCGCCAGCAGCTTCGGCGGGTCTTTCACTGAAGCTTTCTTT. Complete variable domain (other parts from reference TRBV5-1 and TRBJ1-1): KAGVTQTPRYLIKTRGQQVTLSCSPISGHRSVSWYQQTPGQGLQFLFEYFSETQRNKGNFPGRFSGRQFSNSRSEMNVSTLELGDSALYLCASSFGGSFTEAFFGQGTRLTVV.